This paragraph reports one T cell receptor beta chain. The data stem from a study of control samples from healthy donors and cancer patients. Here immunoSEQ multiplex PCR was the method, and the copy in TCRdb shows in-frame clones only, minus some. Of under 65,000 clones listed, 80% to 95% are singletons. The CDR3 loop spans 13 amino acids. Germline values: CDR1 SGHNT, CDR2 YYREEE (reference sequence). Trimming removed 4 bases from V and 4 bases from J, with 9 bases in between. Sequencing was performed on PBMCs. The chain links TRBV5-4 to TRBJ1-5; a weak D match, TRBD1 (6 bases). The sequence came from a man aged 25 to 45 with colorectal cancer. The CDR3, as DNA: TGTGCCAGCAGCGCCGGACAGAATCAGCCCCAGCATTTT. Translation: CASSAGQNQPQHF.